The 7 T cell receptor beta chains below all came from one sample that was sequenced in a study of blood T cells in healthy people across ages. The authors ran a second PCR of about 6 to 11 cycles using a sample-barcoded 5' primer and a J-beta primer mix. MiXCR, applied by TCRdb to the 5' RACE reads, yields one record per CDR3 protein. The table records under 1,000,000 distinct CDR3 sequences, 36% of them present only once. The material sequenced was blood. The receptors originated from a man aged 18 to 29 in good health.

This clonotype occurred many times. A junction boundary mismatches the germline segment, possibly from a read error. The chain carries TRBV27 and TRBJ2-3; 11 positions match TRBD2. The germline gives CDR1 MNHEY, CDR2 SMNVEV (reference sequence). This CDR3 is built from 15 residues. The CDR3 DNA sequence: TGTGCCAGCAGCCCAGGGACTAGCGGCACAAATACGCAGTATTTT. Translation gives CASSPGTSGTNTQYF.

This clonotype was detected many times. The CDR3 sequence is CAISEDRIKAGANVLTF. CDR3 bases: TGTGCCATCAGTGAAGACAGAATCAAGGCTGGGGCCAACGTCCTGACTTTC. The rearrangement uses TRBV10-3 and TRBJ2-6, with a tentative D call TRBD1 (5 bases). Trimming cost V 3 bases and J 2 bases, with 14 bases left between them. This CDR3 has 17 amino acids. Germline V gene lookup returns CDR1 ENHRY and CDR2 SYGVKD.

The rearrangement links TRBV12-3 or TRBV12-4 to TRBJ2-1; 10 bases align to TRBD2. The junction had 12 bases not matched to a gene; V was cut back by 10 bases and J by 6 bases. This CDR3 has 15 residues. The CDR3 DNA is TGTGCCACTTCCCCGGGCAGCGGGGGGGCCAATGAGCAGTTCTTC. Translation gives CATSPGSGGANEQFF.

The chain recombines TRBV27 with TRBJ2-5, with 9 bases identical to TRBD2. The CDR3 consists of 16 residues. The germline V gene encodes CDR1 MNHEY and CDR2 SMNVEV (reference sequence). V shed 2 bases and J 11 bases; nucleotides not matched to a gene: 15. DNA of the CDR3: TGTGCCAGCAGTTTAACTTTAGCGGGGGCCCGGAATGAGCAGTACTTC. It yields the protein CASSLTLAGARNEQYF.

This chain connects TRBV12-3 or TRBV12-4 to TRBJ1-2; the match to TRBD1 covers 8 bases. This CDR3 has 19 amino acids. V lost 6 bases to trimming and J lost 8 bases; unmatched junction nucleotides: 26. The CDR3 loop reads CASRPARTGLLVGSSGYTF. In DNA form, the CDR3 reads TGTGCCAGCAGACCCGCGCGGACAGGGTTGCTGGTTGGATCTTCGGGCTACACCTTC.

The chain links TRBV12-3 or TRBV12-4 to TRBJ1-2, with D uncertain. Trimming stripped 2 bases from V and 3 bases from J, with 10 bases between. The CDR3 is 14 amino acids. CDR3 in amino acids: CASSLTPVHYGYTF. The DNA for the CDR3 is TGTGCCAGCAGTTTAACCCCAGTCCACTATGGCTACACCTTC.

This clonotype was seen at least ten times. The chain carries TRBV20-1 and TRBJ2-5; D is undetermined. V was shortened by 7 bases and J by 2 bases, with 8 bases between the two germline ends. CDR3 length: 11 amino acids. Germline V gene data show CDR1 as DFQATT and CDR2 as SNEGSKA (reference sequence). The CDR3 DNA sequence: TGCAGTGGGATTGATCAAGAGACCCAGTACTTC. Its translation is CSGIDQETQYF.